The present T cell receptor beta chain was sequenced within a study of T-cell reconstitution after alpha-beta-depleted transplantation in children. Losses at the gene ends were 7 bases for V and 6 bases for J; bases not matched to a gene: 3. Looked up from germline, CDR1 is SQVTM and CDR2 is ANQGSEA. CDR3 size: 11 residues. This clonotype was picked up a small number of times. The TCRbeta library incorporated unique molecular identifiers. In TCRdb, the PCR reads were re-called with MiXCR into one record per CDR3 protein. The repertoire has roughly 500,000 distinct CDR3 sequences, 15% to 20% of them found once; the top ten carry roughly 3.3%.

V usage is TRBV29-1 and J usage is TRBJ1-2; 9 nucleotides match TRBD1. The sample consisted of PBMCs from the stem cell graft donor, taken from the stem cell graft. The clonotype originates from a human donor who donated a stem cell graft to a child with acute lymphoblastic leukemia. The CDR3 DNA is TGCAGCGCCCGGACAGGGGATGGCTACACCTTC. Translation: CSARTGDGYTF. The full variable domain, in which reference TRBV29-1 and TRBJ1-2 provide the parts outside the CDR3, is SAVISQKPSRDICQRGTSLTIQCQVDSQVTMMFWYRQQPGQSLTLIATANQGSEATYESGFVIDKFPISRPNLTFSTLTVSNMSPEDSSIYLCSARTGDGYTFGSGTRLTVV.